These 12 T cell receptor beta chains came from one sample sequenced in a study of beta chain features in type 1 diabetes. Expressed TCRB transcripts were sequenced after all isolated RNA was converted to cDNA. Libraries were prepared by immunoSEQ multiplex PCR; TCRdb keeps only in-frame clonotypes and omits some of them. The sample contains around 200,000 clones, approximately 13% of which appear only once. Sequenced material: central memory CD4+ T cells from blood. The source is a woman in her late teens or twenties in good health.

The rearrangement joins TRBV9 to TRBJ2-7; 9 bases agree with TRBD2. The CDR3 runs 18 residues. Trimming cost V 4 bases and J 6 bases; bases outside gene matches: 20. Per the germline V gene, CDR1 is SGDLS and CDR2 is YYNGEE. The CDR3 sequence is CASSLQGLAGVVGVEQYF. CDR3 coding DNA: TGTGCCAGCAGCTTACAGGGACTAGCAGGCGTCGTGGGCGTCGAGCAGTACTTC. The entire variable domain, with the rest obtained from reference TRBV9 and TRBJ2-7, is as follows: DSGVTQTPKHLITATGQRVTLRCSPRSGDLSVYWYQQSLDQGLQFLIQYYNGEERAKGNILERFSAQQFPDLHSELNLSSLELGDSALYFCASSLQGLAGVVGVEQYFGPGTRLTVT.

This clone was picked up a small number of times. At the DNA level, this CDR3 is encoded by other sequences in the same sample as well. The chain carries TRBV30 and TRBJ1-2; D perhaps matches TRBD1 (6 bases). Germline V gene lookup returns CDR1 GTSNPN and CDR2 SVGIG (reference sequence). Trimming took 3 bases from V and 4 from J, leaving 12 bases between them. CDR3 length: 13 residues. The CDR3 nucleotides are TGTGCCTGGAGCCTCGGGACAAGCTATGGCTACACCTTC. Translated: CAWSLGTSYGYTF.

This clone has a handful of counts. The chain is built from TRBV5-1 and TRBJ2-1; TRBD2 aligns across 12 bases. The CDR3 extends over 18 amino acids. Losses at the gene ends were 0 bases for V and 7 bases for J; bases not matched to a gene: 11. Germline CDR1 reads SGHRS; CDR2 reads YFSETQ. In nucleotides, the CDR3 is TGCGCCAGCAGCTTGGGGACTAGCGGGACCTATGTTCATAATGAGCAGTTCTTC. Amino acids: CASSLGTSGTYVHNEQFF. Together with reference TRBV5-1 and TRBJ2-1, the CDR3 gives the full variable domain: KAGVTQTPRYLIKTRGQQVTLSCSPISGHRSVSWYQQTPGQGLQFLFEYFSETQRNKGNFPGRFSGRQFSNSRSEMNVSTLELGDSALYLCASSLGTSGTYVHNEQFFGPGTRLTVL.

This clone was observed a handful of times. The chain employs TRBV12-5 and TRBJ2-5; D perhaps matches TRBD2 (6 bases). Trimming cost V 5 bases and J 4 bases, with 11 bases left between them. From germline, CDR1 is LGHNT and CDR2 FRNRAP. The CDR3 is 13 amino acids. The CDR3 bases are TGTGCTAGTGGTCCGTCCGGGGGAGAGACCCAGTACTTC. Its translation is CASGPSGGETQYF.

For the CDR3, the DNA is TGTGCCAGCAGCTTATCCCCGGGTTCCGAAGAGACCCAGTACTTC. Amino acid sequence: CASSLSPGSEETQYF. The chain has TRBV11-2 and TRBJ2-5; D gene uncertain. Deletions cut 2 bases from V and 3 bases from J, with 13 bases between. This CDR3 has 15 amino acids. CDR1 and CDR2 from the germline V gene are SGHAT and FQNNGV.

Only a few counts were recorded for this clone. The CDR3 nucleotides read TGCGCCAGCAGCTTCAGACGGGACAGGGCTGACGAGCAGTACTTC. This gives the protein CASSFRRDRADEQYF. This rearrangement joins TRBV5-1 to TRBJ2-7; TRBD1 agrees at 9 bases. Germline V gives CDR1 SGHRS, CDR2 YFSETQ. V trimming: 2 bases; J trimming: 5 bases; junction bases outside the gene matches: 8. The CDR3 contains 15 residues.

This clone was observed a handful of times. The V call is TRBV29-1, the J call TRBJ2-1; 10 bases agree with TRBD1. This CDR3 contains 16 residues. The germline CDR1 and CDR2 sequences are SQVTM and ANQGSEA. Trimming at V came to 2 bases and at J to 0 bases, leaving 4 bases not matched to a gene. The CDR3 DNA sequence: TGCAGCGTTGAACTCCGGGACAGGGGCTCCTACAATGAGCAGTTCTTC. The encoded protein is CSVELRDRGSYNEQFF.

The table lists this clone with a few counts. V is TRBV5-4 and J is TRBJ2-1, with D maybe TRBD2 (5 bases). Germline V gives CDR1 SGHNT, CDR2 YYREEE (reference sequence). V was pared by 4 bases and J by 3 bases, with 11 bases between. This CDR3 is built from 14 residues. DNA for the CDR3: TGTGCCAGCAGCCCGAGCGACTACTACAATGAGCAGTTCTTC. It encodes CASSPSDYYNEQFF.

Only a few counts were recorded for this clone. This chain links TRBV5-1 with TRBJ2-1; perhaps TRBD1 as D (5 bases). V gave up 0 bases and J gave up 3 bases, with 10 bases separating them. Germline V gives CDR1 SGHRS, CDR2 YFSETQ. This CDR3 contains 15 residues. This CDR3 is CASSLAQGSYNEQFF. The CDR3 coding sequence is TGCGCCAGCAGCTTGGCGCAGGGAAGCTACAATGAGCAGTTCTTC.

Regarding this clone: This likely came from a read error, as a far larger clone is one base away. The sample contains more than one DNA sequence encoding this CDR3. V is TRBV5-4 and J is TRBJ1-2; TRBD1 agrees at 8 bases. The CDR3 totals 14 residues. V lost 4 bases and J lost 6; bases outside the gene matches: 8. Germline V gives CDR1 SGHNT, CDR2 YYREEE (reference sequence). The CDR3 loop reads CASSLKDRVHGYTF. The DNA of the CDR3 is TGTGCCAGCAGCCTAAAGGACAGGGTCCATGGCTACACCTTC.

The chain is built from TRBV7-2 and TRBJ2-2, with TRBD1 matching 11 bases. Germline values: CDR1 SGHTA, CDR2 FQGNSA. CDR3 length: 14 amino acids. V dropped 5 bases and J dropped 8; count of bases not matched to a gene: 4. Here the CDR3 DNA reads TGTGCCAGCAGCCCCTGGGACAGGGGGGGGGAGCTGTTTTTT. It is translated as CASSPWDRGGELFF.

The chain uses TRBV2 and TRBJ2-5, with D maybe TRBD1 (6 bases). Germline assignment: CDR1 SNHLY and CDR2 FYNNEI. Trimming removed 2 bases at V and 2 bases at J, with 12 bases between. This CDR3 has 15 amino acids. In DNA, the CDR3 is TGTGCCAGCAGTGAACAGGGGTTGGGACAAGAGACCCAGTACTTC. As protein: CASSEQGLGQETQYF. Complete variable domain (other parts from reference TRBV2 and TRBJ2-5): EPEVTQTPSHQVTQMGQEVILRCVPISNHLYFYWYRQILGQKVEFLVSFYNNEISEKSEIFDDQFSVERPDGSNFTLKIRSTKLEDSAMYFCASSEQGLGQETQYFGPGTRLLVL.